The sequence of this T cell receptor beta chain was determined in a study of breast tumors, draining lymph nodes, adjacent tissues. General study findings and limits: Tumors had less TCR diversity than lymph nodes, more than nontumor tissue. Luminal-like breast cancer showed significantly higher tumor–nontumor repertoire similarity than basal-like.

There are 14 residues in the CDR3. CDR1 is DFQATT and CDR2 is SNEGSKA in the germline V gene (reference sequence). The lymph nodes were axillary draining lymph nodes from breast cancer patients. This clonotype has ten or more counts. Its antigen remains unidentified. A read error may explain this, as a much larger clone is one base away. TCRdb recomputed calls from the multiplex PCR reads with MiXCR, one row per CDR3 protein. The repertoire holds 200,000 to 250,000 distinct CDR3 sequences, under 40% seen once, with 3% to 4% in the top ten. This TCR was recovered from a female donor with breast cancer. Some clones in this sample may be carry-over from other donors' samples. V and J are TRBV20-1 and TRBJ2-1, with 8 positions matching TRBD2. Sequencing was carried out using axillary lymph node tissue. CDR3 protein: CSAPGLASYTEQFF. Written as DNA, the CDR3 is TGCAGTGCCCCCGGACTAGCCTCCTACACTGAGCAGTTCTTC.